Listed here is a single TCR beta chain. The CDR3 runs 13 residues. CDR1 is LNHNV, CDR2 YYDKDF, per germline (reference sequence). With UMI labels, 5' RACE was used to prepare the TRB cDNA libraries. From its re-call of the 5' RACE reads, TCRdb lists each CDR3 protein once, without DNA. The listing records approximately 88,000 distinct CDR3 sequences. The data were obtained in a study of CXCR3-negative and CXCR3-positive naive CD8 T cells. Sequencing was carried out using naive CXCR3- CD8+ T cells from blood. Subset noted: CD45RO-CCR7+CD27+CD95- naive CD8+ T cells lacking CXCR3 (TNR3-). This receptor was identified in a human donor in good health. Some clones in this sample may be carry-over from other donors' samples. The chain links TRBV15 to TRBJ1-5. CDR3: CATTDRVSQPQHF. Filled out from reference TRBV15 and TRBJ1-5, the complete variable domain reads DAMVIQNPRYQVTQFGKPVTLSCSQTLNHNVMYWYQQKSSQAPKLLFHYYDKDFNNEADTPDNFQSRRPNTSFCFLDIRSPGLGDTAMYLCATTDRVSQPQHFGDGTRLSIL.